These 15 T cell receptor beta chains originate from one sample sequenced in a study of blood T cell repertoires in COVID-19. TCRdb keeps only in-frame clones here, not all; method: immunoSEQ multiplex PCR. The table shows around 170,000 clones, with about 87% occurring only once. The sequenced sample was peripheral blood. The receptors were sampled from a man in his sixties with acute or convalescent COVID-19.

The CDR3 DNA reads as TGTGCCAGCAGCCATTTAACAGGGGGTATTGACTTGGAGCAGTACTTC. Protein product: CASSHLTGGIDLEQYF. This chain connects TRBV5-8 to TRBJ2-7, with 8 positions matching TRBD1. Germline loops: CDR1 SGHTS, CDR2 YDEGEE. The junction had 16 bases not matched to a gene; V was cut back by 4 bases and J by 7 bases. This CDR3 is 16 amino acids long.

This clone came up a few times. The V gene is TRBV21-1, the J gene TRBJ2-7; the table gives TRBD1 as D, unverified against the DNA. TRBV21-1 is tagged as a pseudogene. This CDR3 spans 14 amino acids. CDR3 amino acids: CASSKRDNPYEQYF. DNA for the CDR3: TGTGCCAGCAGCAAGAGGGACAATCCCTACGAGCAGTACTTC.

The chain joins TRBV3-1 (or the pseudogene TRBV3-2) to TRBJ2-6; D is perhaps TRBD1 (6 bases). CDR3 length: 15 residues. Trimming cost V 5 bases and J 11 bases, with 19 bases left between them. Per germline, CDR1 LGHDT and CDR2 YNNKEL (reference sequence). The CDR3 nucleotides read TGTGCCAGCAGCTTTACCGGGACACCTTACCACGTCCTGACTTTC. Translating it yields CASSFTGTPYHVLTF.

The chain couples TRBV6-1 to TRBJ2-4; 11 bases are shared with TRBD1. CDR3 size: 16 residues. CDR1 and CDR2 from the germline V gene are MNHNS and SASEGT. V trimming: 4 bases; J trimming: 2 bases; junction bases outside the gene matches: 4. CDR3 nucleotide sequence: TGTGCCAGCAGTGGGACAGGGGGCGCTACCAAAAACATTCAGTACTTC. Translated, it gives CASSGTGGATKNIQYF.

The chain couples TRBV5-6 to TRBJ1-1; a possible D gene is TRBD1 (5 bases). Germline V gives CDR1 SGHDT, CDR2 YYEEEE. CDR3 length equals 15 residues. V lost 4 bases and J 2 bases, leaving 15 bases between the germline ends. DNA of the CDR3: TGTGCCAGCAGCCCTGGCTGGGGGGGAAACACTGAAGCTTTCTTT. Its translation: CASSPGWGGNTEAFF.

The chain employs TRBV29-1 and TRBJ1-2; D may be TRBD1 (5 bases). CDR3 length equals 12 residues. Germline CDR1 reads SQVTM; CDR2 reads ANQGSEA. Trimming took off 4 bases at V and 2 bases at J, with 8 bases between the two ends. The CDR3, as DNA: TGCAGCGTTGTGGGGCAGAACTATGGCTACACCTTC. This codes for CSVVGQNYGYTF.

This clone appeared once. The rearrangement links TRBV6-6 to TRBJ1-2; 8 bases agree with TRBD1. CDR3 length equals 14 residues. The junction had 9 bases not matched to a gene; V was cut back by 2 bases and J by 10 bases. The germline gives CDR1 MNHNY, CDR2 SVGAGI (reference sequence). CDR3 nucleotide sequence: TGTGCCAGCAGTTACGCCCCGGGACAGGCCTCCTACACCTTC. Translated, it gives CASSYAPGQASYTF.

The chain carries TRBV7-3 and TRBJ2-1; 11 bases align to TRBD2. The V gene end was trimmed by 2 bases and the J gene end by 5 bases; junction bases not matched to a gene: 11. Germline V gene lookup returns CDR1 SGHTA and CDR2 FQGTGA. The CDR3 covers 18 residues. CDR3 sequence: CASSLLGLAAGLDNEQFF. The CDR3 DNA is TGTGCCAGCAGCTTACTGGGACTAGCGGCAGGGTTAGACAATGAGCAGTTCTTC.

V gene TRBV14 combines with J gene TRBJ1-1; no reliable D call. CDR3 length equals 14 residues. The ends were cut back, 1 base at V and 0 bases at J, with 6 bases in the middle. Looked up from germline, CDR1 is SGHDN and CDR2 is FVKESK. The CDR3 coding sequence is TGTGCCAGCAGCCAAGGGCGGATGAACACTGAAGCTTTCTTT. This sequence encodes CASSQGRMNTEAFF.

The chain uses TRBV5-1 and TRBJ2-2; 10 bases agree with TRBD1. Germline-derived CDR1 and CDR2 are SGHRS and YFSETQ. V was clipped by 4 bases and J by 4 bases; unmatched bases: 1. CDR3 length equals 14 residues. CDR3 loop: CASSRDRGTGELFF. The CDR3 DNA follows: TGCGCCAGCAGCAGGGACAGGGGCACCGGGGAGCTGTTTTTT.

V is TRBV11-3 and J is TRBJ1-6; 8 nucleotides line up with TRBD1. Per germline, CDR1 SGHNT and CDR2 YENEEA. The ends lost 4 bases at V and 5 bases at J; junction bases unmatched: 7. The CDR3 extends over 16 amino acids. CDR3: CASSSQGAQDNSPLHF. The CDR3 DNA sequence: TGTGCCAGCAGCTCTCAGGGGGCGCAGGATAATTCACCCCTCCACTTT.

This chain links TRBV19 with TRBJ1-4; 9 bases align to TRBD1. The CDR3 runs 14 residues. After removal of 5 bases from V and 11 bases from J, the junction contained 9 bases not matched to a gene. Germline V gene lookup returns CDR1 LNHDA and CDR2 SQIVND (reference sequence). This chain's CDR3 is CASSFDRGKSKLFF. DNA of the CDR3: TGTGCCAGTAGTTTTGACAGGGGGAAGAGTAAACTGTTTTTT.

The rearrangement links TRBV7-2 to TRBJ2-1; tentative D call: TRBD2 (5 bases). This CDR3 region has 15 residues. V shed 0 bases and J shed 0 bases, with 6 bases lying between them. In germline, CDR1 is SGHTA, CDR2 FQGNSA. CDR3 in amino acids: CASSLAGSSYNEQFF. The CDR3 region has the DNA TGTGCCAGCAGCTTAGCGGGGAGCTCCTACAATGAGCAGTTCTTC.

This clone was detected only once. V is TRBV27 and J is TRBJ1-5; 8 nucleotides agree with TRBD1. V was clipped by 7 bases and J by 5 bases; unmatched bases: 7. Germline values: CDR1 MNHEY, CDR2 SMNVEV (reference sequence). This CDR3 has 14 residues. The CDR3 bases are TGTGCCAGCAAAGGACAGGGTGGAGATCAGCCCCAGCATTTT. Its translation: CASKGQGGDQPQHF.

This sequence joins TRBV3-1 (or the pseudogene TRBV3-2) and TRBJ1-5; 8 bases line up with TRBD1. V shed 4 bases and J 7 bases; nucleotides not matched to a gene: 9. From germline, CDR1 is LGHDT and CDR2 YNNKEL (reference sequence). This CDR3 is 15 amino acids long. The CDR3 sequence: CASSLGQGVRQPQHF. DNA for the CDR3: TGTGCCAGCAGCCTTGGACAGGGAGTAAGGCAGCCCCAGCATTTT.